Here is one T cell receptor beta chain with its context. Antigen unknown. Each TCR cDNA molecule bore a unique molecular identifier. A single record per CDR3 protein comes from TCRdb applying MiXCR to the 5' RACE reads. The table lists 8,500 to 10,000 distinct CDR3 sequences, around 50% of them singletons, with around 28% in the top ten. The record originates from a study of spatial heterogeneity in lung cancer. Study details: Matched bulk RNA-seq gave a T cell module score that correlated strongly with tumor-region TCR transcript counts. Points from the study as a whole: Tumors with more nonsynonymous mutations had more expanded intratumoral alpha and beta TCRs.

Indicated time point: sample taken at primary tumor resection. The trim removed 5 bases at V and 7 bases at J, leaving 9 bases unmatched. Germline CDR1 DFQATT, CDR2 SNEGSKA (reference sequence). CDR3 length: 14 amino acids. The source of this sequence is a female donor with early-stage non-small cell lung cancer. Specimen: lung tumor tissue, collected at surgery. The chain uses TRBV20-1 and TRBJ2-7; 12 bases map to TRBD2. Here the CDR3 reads CSAARTSGIGEQYF. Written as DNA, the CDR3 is TGCAGTGCTGCGCGGACTAGCGGGATTGGGGAGCAGTACTTC.